This is a list of T cell receptor beta chains from one sample in a study of identical twins. TCRdb independently ran MiXCR on the 5' RACE reads; one entry per CDR3 protein. The profile shows 1.5 million to 2 million distinct CDR3 sequences, around 29% of them singletons. Sequenced material: cord blood. These receptors came from a newborn girl in good health. Each CDR3 is given with its conserved first and last residue. The order of the fields is J gene, D gene, clone size, V gene, CDR3 DNA, CDR3 protein. The D gene is left open where the match is weak. Clone size is not always given. Where it is, it says once, few, many or a class for expanded clones.

j_call: TRBJ2-3; d_call: TRBD2; clone_size: NA; v_call: TRBV20-1; cdr3_nt: TGCAGTGCTAACCCTAGCGGGAGGGGGACAGATACGCAGTATTTT; cdr3_aa: CSANPSGRGTDTQYF
j_call: TRBJ2-1; d_call: TRBD2; clone_size: NA; v_call: TRBV5-5; cdr3_nt: TGTGCCAGCAGCTTGGAGCGGGGCTACGAGCAGTTCTTC; cdr3_aa: CASSLERGYEQFF
j_call: TRBJ1-2; d_call: NA; clone_size: NA; v_call: TRBV20-1; cdr3_nt: TGCAGTTGGCAGCCTTCCCATTATGGCTACACCTTC; cdr3_aa: CSWQPSHYGYTF
j_call: TRBJ1-4; d_call: TRBD1; clone_size: few; v_call: TRBV6-6; cdr3_nt: TGTGCCAGCAATACCCGGGACAGGGTAAATGAAAAACTGTTTTTT; cdr3_aa: CASNTRDRVNEKLFF
j_call: TRBJ1-1; d_call: NA; clone_size: once; v_call: TRBV29-1; cdr3_nt: TGCAGCGTTCCCGCCTCAAACCCTGAAGCTTTCTTT; cdr3_aa: CSVPASNPEAFF
j_call: TRBJ1-2; d_call: TRBD1; clone_size: NA; v_call: TRBV6-4; cdr3_nt: TGTGCCAGCAGTCCGCAGGGGGCGATTTCTGGCTACACCTTC; cdr3_aa: CASSPQGAISGYTF
j_call: TRBJ2-3; d_call: TRBD2; clone_size: few; v_call: TRBV29-1; cdr3_nt: TGCAGCGTTGAAGGGGCGGGGGGGCGCACAGATACGCAGTATTTT; cdr3_aa: CSVEGAGGRTDTQYF
j_call: TRBJ2-5; d_call: NA; clone_size: NA; v_call: TRBV21-1; cdr3_nt: TGTGCCAGCAGCGTCTCGGACAGTAGAGGTCAAGAGACCCAGTACTTC; cdr3_aa: CASSVSDSRGQETQYF
j_call: TRBJ1-2; d_call: NA; clone_size: few; v_call: TRBV20-1; cdr3_nt: TGCAGTGCTAGAGTACACCAGGGGCGGGACTATGGCTACACCTTC; cdr3_aa: CSARVHQGRDYGYTF
j_call: TRBJ1-4; d_call: NA; clone_size: NA; v_call: TRBV5-1; cdr3_nt: TGCGCCAGCAGGGCAGGCTTAAATGAAAAACTGTTTTTT; cdr3_aa: CASRAGLNEKLFF
j_call: TRBJ2-7; d_call: NA; clone_size: NA; v_call: TRBV11-1; cdr3_nt: TGTGCCAGCAGCACGGCTCCGGGTTCCTCCTACGAGCAGTACTTC; cdr3_aa: CASSTAPGSSYEQYF
j_call: TRBJ2-7; d_call: TRBD2; clone_size: few; v_call: TRBV4-1; cdr3_nt: TGCGCCAGCAGCCCCCCGCTGGCGGGGGGGTACAATGAGCAGTACTTC; cdr3_aa: CASSPPLAGGYNEQYF
j_call: TRBJ1-1; d_call: NA; clone_size: NA; v_call: TRBV5-1; cdr3_nt: TGCGCCGGCAGCTTGGGTACAGTTGGATTGACTGAAGCTTTCTTT; cdr3_aa: CAGSLGTVGLTEAFF
j_call: TRBJ1-2; d_call: NA; clone_size: many; v_call: TRBV20-1; cdr3_nt: TGCAGTGCTAGTCCCGCTAACTATGGCTACACCTTC; cdr3_aa: CSASPANYGYTF
j_call: TRBJ2-7; d_call: NA; clone_size: NA; v_call: TRBV9; cdr3_nt: TGTGCCAGCAGCGTAGACGGGGTAGCCTACGAGCAGTACTTC; cdr3_aa: CASSVDGVAYEQYF
j_call: TRBJ2-1; d_call: TRBD2; clone_size: NA; v_call: TRBV5-1; cdr3_nt: TGCTCCAGCAGCCGACTAGCGGGAGCCCCGGATGAGCAGTTCTTC; cdr3_aa: CSSSRLAGAPDEQFF
j_call: TRBJ2-1; d_call: TRBD1; clone_size: NA; v_call: TRBV5-1; cdr3_nt: TGCGCCAGCAACGAACCGGGACAGGGGACCTACAATGAGCAGTTCTTC; cdr3_aa: CASNEPGQGTYNEQFF
j_call: TRBJ2-7; d_call: TRBD2; clone_size: few; v_call: TRBV20-1; cdr3_nt: TGCAGTGCTAGAGATTCTAGCGGGGTGAGCTCCTACAATGAGCAGTACTTC; cdr3_aa: CSARDSSGVSSYNEQYF
j_call: TRBJ2-7; d_call: TRBD1; clone_size: few; v_call: TRBV11-2; cdr3_nt: TGTGCCAGCTTCCCTCGGACAGGGGGCGTCGAGCAGTACTTC; cdr3_aa: CASFPRTGGVEQYF
j_call: TRBJ2-3; d_call: TRBD2; clone_size: NA; v_call: TRBV10-3; cdr3_nt: TGTGCCATAGGGACTAGCGGGCCCTTGCTTTCAGATACGCAGTATTTT; cdr3_aa: CAIGTSGPLLSDTQYF
j_call: TRBJ1-2; d_call: TRBD1; clone_size: NA; v_call: TRBV29-1; cdr3_nt: TGCAGCGTTGAAGATCGGGGACAGGCAATCTATGGCTACACCTTC; cdr3_aa: CSVEDRGQAIYGYTF
j_call: TRBJ2-3; d_call: TRBD2; clone_size: once; v_call: TRBV2; cdr3_nt: TGTGCCAGCGGCGTGAGTTTTGGCGGGGGGCAGCAGTATTTT; cdr3_aa: CASGVSFGGGQQYF
j_call: TRBJ1-6; d_call: NA; clone_size: many; v_call: TRBV20-1; cdr3_nt: TGCAGTGCTAGGACAGTTAATTCACCCCTCCACTTT; cdr3_aa: CSARTVNSPLHF
j_call: TRBJ1-2; d_call: NA; clone_size: NA; v_call: TRBV20-1; cdr3_nt: TGCAGTGCCATCGCTGGGCAGCGAAACTATGGCTACACCTTC; cdr3_aa: CSAIAGQRNYGYTF
j_call: TRBJ1-2; d_call: NA; clone_size: few; v_call: TRBV6-5; cdr3_nt: TGTGCCAGCTCCAGACGGGGGGGCCTGATTGACTATGGCTACACCTTC; cdr3_aa: CASSRRGGLIDYGYTF
j_call: TRBJ2-4; d_call: TRBD1; clone_size: few; v_call: TRBV4-2; cdr3_nt: TGTGCCGGCAGCCCGGGGACAGGGTACAACATTCAGTACTTC; cdr3_aa: CAGSPGTGYNIQYF
j_call: TRBJ2-7; d_call: NA; clone_size: NA; v_call: TRBV20-1; cdr3_nt: TGCAGTGCTAGAGACAGAGGGTCTTTCAATGAGCAGTACTTC; cdr3_aa: CSARDRGSFNEQYF
j_call: TRBJ1-2; d_call: TRBD1; clone_size: few; v_call: TRBV28; cdr3_nt: TGTGCCAGCAGATTGCTCTGGACAGGGGACTATGGCTACACCTTC; cdr3_aa: CASRLLWTGDYGYTF
j_call: TRBJ2-1; d_call: TRBD2; clone_size: few; v_call: TRBV7-2; cdr3_nt: TGTGCCAGCAGCTTAGAGCGGGACGTTTACAATGAGCAGTTCTTC; cdr3_aa: CASSLERDVYNEQFF
j_call: TRBJ2-7; d_call: NA; clone_size: few; v_call: TRBV28; cdr3_nt: TGTGCCAGCAGGGTACAGGGGAGGGAGCAGTACTTC; cdr3_aa: CASRVQGREQYF
j_call: TRBJ1-3; d_call: NA; clone_size: NA; v_call: TRBV6-2/TRBV6-3; cdr3_nt: TGTGCCAGCAGTACGCCGGGACACCTCTCTGGAAACACCATATATTTT; cdr3_aa: CASSTPGHLSGNTIYF
j_call: TRBJ2-7; d_call: TRBD2; clone_size: NA; v_call: TRBV12-3/TRBV12-4; cdr3_nt: TGTGCCAGCAGTTCGGGGACTAGCGGCCCTCCCGAGCAGTACTTC; cdr3_aa: CASSSGTSGPPEQYF
j_call: TRBJ1-2; d_call: NA; clone_size: NA; v_call: TRBV16; cdr3_nt: TGTGCCAGCAGCGCACAGGGAAGGGCTAACTATGGCTACACCTTC; cdr3_aa: CASSAQGRANYGYTF
j_call: TRBJ2-5; d_call: TRBD1; clone_size: NA; v_call: TRBV15; cdr3_nt: TGTGCCACCAGCAGAGATGCCCGACAGGGAATAAAGACCCAGTACTTC; cdr3_aa: CATSRDARQGIKTQYF
j_call: TRBJ1-1; d_call: NA; clone_size: NA; v_call: TRBV5-1; cdr3_nt: TGCGCCAGCAGCTTGGATCCAGGGGAATGGACTGAAGCTTTCTTT; cdr3_aa: CASSLDPGEWTEAFF
j_call: TRBJ2-7; d_call: TRBD2; clone_size: few; v_call: TRBV7-2; cdr3_nt: TGTGCCAGCAGCCCCACTAGCGCTGTTTACGAGCAGTACTTC; cdr3_aa: CASSPTSAVYEQYF
j_call: TRBJ2-3; d_call: TRBD2; clone_size: NA; v_call: TRBV7-8; cdr3_nt: TGTGCCAGCAGCTTAGCGACTAGCGGGAGGCCTACCACAGATACGCAGTATTTT; cdr3_aa: CASSLATSGRPTTDTQYF
j_call: TRBJ2-7; d_call: NA; clone_size: NA; v_call: TRBV2; cdr3_nt: TGTGCCAGCAGGGGTACGACAGGTGGAGAGCAGTACTTC; cdr3_aa: CASRGTTGGEQYF